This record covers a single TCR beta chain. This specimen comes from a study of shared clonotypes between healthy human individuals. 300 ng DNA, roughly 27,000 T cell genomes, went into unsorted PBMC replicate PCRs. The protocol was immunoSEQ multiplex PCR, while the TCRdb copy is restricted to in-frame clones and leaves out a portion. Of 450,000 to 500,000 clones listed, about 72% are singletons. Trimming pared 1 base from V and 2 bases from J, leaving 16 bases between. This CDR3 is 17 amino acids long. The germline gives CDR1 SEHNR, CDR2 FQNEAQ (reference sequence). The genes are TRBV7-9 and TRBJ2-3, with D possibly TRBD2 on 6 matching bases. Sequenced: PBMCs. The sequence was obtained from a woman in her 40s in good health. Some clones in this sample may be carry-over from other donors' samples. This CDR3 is CASSLEGRDFLTDTQYF. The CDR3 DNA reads TGTGCCAGCAGCTTAGAAGGGCGGGACTTCCTCACAGATACGCAGTATTTT.